This T cell receptor (beta chain) was identified in a study of read filtering for tumor transcriptome and immune sequencing. The library was built from about 370 ng RNA with molecular barcoded adaptors for alpha/delta and beta/gamma chains. TCRdb reprocessed the reads with MiXCR, giving one entry per CDR3 protein. This table holds 20,000 to 30,000 distinct CDR3 sequences, 22% found once. This clonotype was detected ten times or more. This CDR3 region has 21 residues. The V segment lost 4 bases and the J segment 0 bases; nucleotides outside the gene matches: 14. CDR1 and CDR2 from the germline V gene are PRHDT and FYEKMQ (reference sequence).

The receptor was isolated from a donor aged 40 or older with multiple myeloma. Sequencing was carried out using a population of CD138-negative cells sorted from bone marrow. The chain links TRBV13 to TRBJ2-1; 14 bases line up with TRBD2. The DNA of the CDR3 is TGTGCCAGCAGCTCATCCCCCGGGACTAGCGGGGGTGGGAGCTCCTACAATGAGCAGTTCTTC. Its translation is CASSSSPGTSGGGSSYNEQFF.